This T cell receptor beta chain was captured in a study of memory CD4+ T cells and cytomegalovirus serostatus. Study-wide background: This sample comes from healthy Belgian adults, under 10 CMV seropositive, 20 to 25 seronegative.

Germline CDR1 and CDR2: SGHRS and YFSETQ. V lost 0 bases, J lost 8 bases, and 2 bases stayed unmatched. This CDR3 comprises 13 residues. Original processing notes: After removing out-of-frame reads, 2,204,828 distinct TCRbeta sequences remained. Clones were read by immunoSEQ multiplex PCR, and TCRdb kept only the in-frame ones, dropping some. The DNA gave D and trimming, while V, J and clone size come from that table. The table has tens of thousands of clones, around 78% seen once. The sort gate was single viable CD3+CD4+CD8-CD45RO+ cells for memory CD4+ T cells. Notes on this clone: The antigen remains undetermined.

Whole-study results and caveats: Repertoires predicted CMV serostatus with median bootstrapped AUC of around 0.96. Of 150 to 200 reported CMV TCRbeta sequences, under 80 were found in memory CD4+ repertoires.

The specimen was memory CD4+ T cells from blood. The chain links TRBV5-1 to TRBJ2-1; 7 nucleotides agree with TRBD2. The sequence came from an adult in good health and CMV-seronegative. The DNA of the CDR3 is TGCGCCAGCAGCTTGGCAGCGGGATATGAGCAGTTCTTC. The encoded protein is CASSLAAGYEQFF.